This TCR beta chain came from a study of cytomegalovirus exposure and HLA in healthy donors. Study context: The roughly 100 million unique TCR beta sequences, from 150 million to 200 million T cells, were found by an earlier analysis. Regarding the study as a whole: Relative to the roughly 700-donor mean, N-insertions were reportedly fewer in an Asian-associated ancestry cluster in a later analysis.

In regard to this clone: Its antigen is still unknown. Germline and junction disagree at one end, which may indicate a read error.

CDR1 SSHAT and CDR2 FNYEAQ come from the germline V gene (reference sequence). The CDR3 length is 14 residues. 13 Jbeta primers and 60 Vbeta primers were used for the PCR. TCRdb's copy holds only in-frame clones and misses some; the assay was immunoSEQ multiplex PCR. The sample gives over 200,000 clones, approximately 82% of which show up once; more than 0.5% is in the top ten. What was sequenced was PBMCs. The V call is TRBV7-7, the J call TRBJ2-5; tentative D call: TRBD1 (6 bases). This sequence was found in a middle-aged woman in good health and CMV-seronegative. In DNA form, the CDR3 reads TGTGCTAGCAGCCCGAGGACAGTTCAAGAGACCCAGTACTTC. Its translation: CASSPRTVQETQYF.